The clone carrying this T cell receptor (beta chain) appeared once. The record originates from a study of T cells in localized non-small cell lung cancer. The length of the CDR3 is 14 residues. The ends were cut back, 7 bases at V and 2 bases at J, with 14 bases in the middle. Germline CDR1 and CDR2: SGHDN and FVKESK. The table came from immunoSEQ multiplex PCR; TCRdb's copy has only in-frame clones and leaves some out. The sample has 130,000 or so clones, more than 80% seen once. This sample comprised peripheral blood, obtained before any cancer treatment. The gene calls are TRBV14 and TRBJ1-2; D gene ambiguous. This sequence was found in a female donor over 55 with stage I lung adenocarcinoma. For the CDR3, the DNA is TGTGCCAGCACAGAGCCCAATCCCAACTATGGCTACACCTTC. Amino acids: CASTEPNPNYGYTF.